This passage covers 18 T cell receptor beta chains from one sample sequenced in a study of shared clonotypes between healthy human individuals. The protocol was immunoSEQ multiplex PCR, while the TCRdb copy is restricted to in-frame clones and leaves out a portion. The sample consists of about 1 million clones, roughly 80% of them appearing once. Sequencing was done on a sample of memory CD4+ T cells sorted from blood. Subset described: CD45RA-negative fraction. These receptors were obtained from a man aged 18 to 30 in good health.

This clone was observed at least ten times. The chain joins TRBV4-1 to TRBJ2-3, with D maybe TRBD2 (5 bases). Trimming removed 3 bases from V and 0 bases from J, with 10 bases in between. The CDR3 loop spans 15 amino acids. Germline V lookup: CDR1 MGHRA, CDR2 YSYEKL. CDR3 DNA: TGCGCCAGCAGCCACGGACTGGCAAGCACAGATACGCAGTATTTT. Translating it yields CASSHGLASTDTQYF.

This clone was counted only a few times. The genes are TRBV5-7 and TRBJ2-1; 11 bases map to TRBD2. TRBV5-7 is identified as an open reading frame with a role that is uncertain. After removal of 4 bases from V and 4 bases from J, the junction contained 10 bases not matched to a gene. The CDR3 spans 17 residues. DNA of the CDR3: TGTGCCAGCAGCCGATGGACTAGCGGGTTCGGGTACAATGAGCAGTTCTTC. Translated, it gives CASSRWTSGFGYNEQFF.

CDR3 coding DNA: TGTGCCATCAGTTTATTAGAGGAGAGCTACACCTTC. Translated: CAISLLEESYTF. The V and J genes are TRBV10-3 and TRBJ1-2; D is unclear. This CDR3 has 12 amino acids. CDR1 and CDR2 from the germline V gene are ENHRY and SYGVKD. V lost 5 bases and J lost 9, with 13 bases in between.

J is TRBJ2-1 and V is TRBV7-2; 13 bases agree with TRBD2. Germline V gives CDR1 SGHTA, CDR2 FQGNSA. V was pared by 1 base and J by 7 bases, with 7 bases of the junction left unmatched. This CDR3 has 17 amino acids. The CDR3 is CASSLGFLLAGGNEQFF. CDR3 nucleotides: TGTGCCAGCAGCTTAGGCTTTTTACTAGCGGGGGGGAATGAGCAGTTCTTC.

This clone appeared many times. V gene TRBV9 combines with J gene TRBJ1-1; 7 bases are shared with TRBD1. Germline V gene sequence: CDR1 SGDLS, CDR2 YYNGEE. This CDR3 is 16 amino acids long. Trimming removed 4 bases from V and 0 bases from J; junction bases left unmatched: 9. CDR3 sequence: CASSPRQGRMNTEAFF. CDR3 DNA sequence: TGTGCCAGCAGCCCCCGACAGGGTAGGATGAACACTGAAGCTTTCTTT.

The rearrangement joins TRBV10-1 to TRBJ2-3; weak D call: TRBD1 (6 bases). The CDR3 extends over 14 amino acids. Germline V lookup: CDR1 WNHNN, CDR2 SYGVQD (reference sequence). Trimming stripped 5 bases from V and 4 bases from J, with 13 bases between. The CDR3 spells CASSPSRGADTQYF. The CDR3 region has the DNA TGCGCCAGCAGTCCCTCCAGGGGAGCAGATACGCAGTATTTT.

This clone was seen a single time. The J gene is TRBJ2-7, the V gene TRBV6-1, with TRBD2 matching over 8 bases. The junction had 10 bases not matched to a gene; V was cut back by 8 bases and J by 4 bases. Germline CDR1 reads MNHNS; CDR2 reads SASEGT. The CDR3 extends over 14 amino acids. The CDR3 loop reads CASQWTSSLYEQYF. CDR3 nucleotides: TGTGCCAGCCAATGGACTAGCTCCCTTTACGAGCAGTACTTC.

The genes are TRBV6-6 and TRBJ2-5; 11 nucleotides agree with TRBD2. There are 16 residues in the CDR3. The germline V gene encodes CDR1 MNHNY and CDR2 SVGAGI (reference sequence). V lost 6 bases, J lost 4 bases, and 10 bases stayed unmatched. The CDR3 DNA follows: TGTGCCAGCAGGGTGACTAGCGGGAAGAGTACAGAGACCCAGTACTTC. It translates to CASRVTSGKSTETQYF.

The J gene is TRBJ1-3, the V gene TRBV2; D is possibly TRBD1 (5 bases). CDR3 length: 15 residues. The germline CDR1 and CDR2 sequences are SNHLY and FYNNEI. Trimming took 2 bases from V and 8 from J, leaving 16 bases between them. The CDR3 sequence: CASSETQGAWDTIYF. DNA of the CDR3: TGTGCCAGCAGTGAAACCCAGGGAGCCTGGGACACCATATATTTT.

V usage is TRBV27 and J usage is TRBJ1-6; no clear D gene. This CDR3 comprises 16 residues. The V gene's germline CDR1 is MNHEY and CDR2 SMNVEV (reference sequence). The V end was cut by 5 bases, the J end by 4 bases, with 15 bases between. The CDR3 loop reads CASSPRDPGYNSPLHF. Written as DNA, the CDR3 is TGTGCCAGCAGTCCGAGAGACCCGGGGTATAATTCACCCCTCCACTTT.

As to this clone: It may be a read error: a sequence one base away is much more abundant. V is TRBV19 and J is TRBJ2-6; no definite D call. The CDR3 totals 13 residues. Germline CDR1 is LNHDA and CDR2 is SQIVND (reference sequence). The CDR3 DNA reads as TGTGTCCCTTTGGACTCTGGGGCCAACGTCCTGACTTTC. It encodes CVPLDSGANVLTF.

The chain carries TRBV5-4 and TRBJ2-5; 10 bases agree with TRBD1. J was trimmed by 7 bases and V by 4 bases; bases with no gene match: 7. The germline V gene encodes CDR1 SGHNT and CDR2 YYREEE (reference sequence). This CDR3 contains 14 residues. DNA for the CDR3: TGTGCCAGCAGCGCGGACAGGGGGTTGGTGACCCAGTACTTC. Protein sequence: CASSADRGLVTQYF.

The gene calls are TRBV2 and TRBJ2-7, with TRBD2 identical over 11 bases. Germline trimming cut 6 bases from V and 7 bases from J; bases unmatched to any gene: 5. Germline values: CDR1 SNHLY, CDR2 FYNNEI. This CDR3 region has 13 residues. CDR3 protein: CASSPSGGREQYF. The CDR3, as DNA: TGTGCCAGCAGCCCTAGCGGGGGGAGAGAGCAGTACTTC.

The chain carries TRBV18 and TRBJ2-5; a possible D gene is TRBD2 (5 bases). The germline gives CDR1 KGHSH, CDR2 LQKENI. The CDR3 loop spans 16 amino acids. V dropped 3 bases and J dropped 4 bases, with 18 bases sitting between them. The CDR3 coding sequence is TGTGCCAGCTCACCGTCTAGCCCTCCCCGGGGAGAGACCCAGTACTTC. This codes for CASSPSSPPRGETQYF.

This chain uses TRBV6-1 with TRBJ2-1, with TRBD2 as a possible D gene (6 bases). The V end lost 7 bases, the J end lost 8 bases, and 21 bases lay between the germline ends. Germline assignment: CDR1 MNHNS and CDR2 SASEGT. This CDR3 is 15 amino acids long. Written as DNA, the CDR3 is TGTGCCAGCACGAGTTCACGGGAGCGGTTCCATGAGCAGTTCTTC. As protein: CASTSSRERFHEQFF.

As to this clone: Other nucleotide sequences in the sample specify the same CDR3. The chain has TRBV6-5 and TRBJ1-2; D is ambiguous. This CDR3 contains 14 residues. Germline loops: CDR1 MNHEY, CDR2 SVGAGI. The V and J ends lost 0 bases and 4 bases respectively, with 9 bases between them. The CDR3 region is CASSYSRRGYGYTF. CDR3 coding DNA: TGTGCCAGCAGTTACTCGAGACGGGGCTATGGCTACACCTTC.

The CDR3 DNA sequence: TGCAGTGCGGGGGCCTACAATGAGCAGTTCTTC. Residues: CSAGAYNEQFF. The chain joins TRBV20-1 to TRBJ2-1; the D gene could be TRBD1 or TRBD2 (5 bases each). The CDR3 length is 11 residues. Per the germline V gene, CDR1 is DFQATT and CDR2 is SNEGSKA (reference sequence). Trimming removed 6 bases from V and 2 bases from J, with 5 bases in between.

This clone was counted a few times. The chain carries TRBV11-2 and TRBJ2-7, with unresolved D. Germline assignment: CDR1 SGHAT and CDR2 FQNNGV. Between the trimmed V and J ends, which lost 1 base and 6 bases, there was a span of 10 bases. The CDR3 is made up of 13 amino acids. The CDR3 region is CASSLGGVGEQYF. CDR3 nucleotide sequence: TGTGCCAGCAGCTTAGGAGGCGTGGGCGAGCAGTACTTC.